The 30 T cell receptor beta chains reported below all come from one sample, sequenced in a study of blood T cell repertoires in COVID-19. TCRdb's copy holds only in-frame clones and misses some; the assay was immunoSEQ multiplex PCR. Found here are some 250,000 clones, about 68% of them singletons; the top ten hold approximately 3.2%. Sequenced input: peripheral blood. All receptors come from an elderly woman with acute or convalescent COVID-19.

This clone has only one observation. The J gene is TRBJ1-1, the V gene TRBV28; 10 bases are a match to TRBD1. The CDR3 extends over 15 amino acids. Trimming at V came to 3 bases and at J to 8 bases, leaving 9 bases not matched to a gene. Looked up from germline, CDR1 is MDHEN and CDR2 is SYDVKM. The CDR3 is CASSLSRQGALEAFF. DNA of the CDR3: TGTGCCAGCAGTTTGTCGAGACAGGGGGCCTTAGAAGCTTTCTTT.

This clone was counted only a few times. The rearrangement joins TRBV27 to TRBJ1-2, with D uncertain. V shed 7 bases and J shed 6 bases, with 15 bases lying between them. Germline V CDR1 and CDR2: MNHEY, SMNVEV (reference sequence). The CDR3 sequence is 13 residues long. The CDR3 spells CASTLNPRNGYTF. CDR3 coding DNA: TGTGCCAGCACTTTGAACCCCAGAAATGGCTACACCTTC.

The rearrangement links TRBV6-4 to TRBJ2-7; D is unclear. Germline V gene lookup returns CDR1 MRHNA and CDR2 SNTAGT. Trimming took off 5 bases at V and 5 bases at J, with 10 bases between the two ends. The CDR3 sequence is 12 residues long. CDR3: CASSPEVDEQYF. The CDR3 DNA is TGTGCCAGCAGTCCTGAGGTAGACGAGCAGTACTTC.

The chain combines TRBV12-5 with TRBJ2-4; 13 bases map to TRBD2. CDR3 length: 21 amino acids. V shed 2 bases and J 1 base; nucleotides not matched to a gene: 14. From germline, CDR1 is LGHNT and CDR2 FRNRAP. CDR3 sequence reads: CASGLRVGGLAGPLAKNIQYF. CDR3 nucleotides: TGTGCTAGTGGTTTGAGGGTAGGGGGACTAGCGGGACCCCTGGCCAAAAACATTCAGTACTTC.

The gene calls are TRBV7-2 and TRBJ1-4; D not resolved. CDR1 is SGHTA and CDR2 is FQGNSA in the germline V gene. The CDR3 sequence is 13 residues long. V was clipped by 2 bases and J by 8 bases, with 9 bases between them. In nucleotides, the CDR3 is TGTGCCAGCAGCTTATACGGGGAAGAAAAACTGTTTTTT. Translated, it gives CASSLYGEEKLFF.

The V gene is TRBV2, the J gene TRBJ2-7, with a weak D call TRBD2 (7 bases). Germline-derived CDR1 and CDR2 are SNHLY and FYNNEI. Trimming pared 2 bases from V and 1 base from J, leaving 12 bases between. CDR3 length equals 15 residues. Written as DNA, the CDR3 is TGTGCCAGCAGTGAACCGGGGGGCACATCCTACGAGCAGTACTTC. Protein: CASSEPGGTSYEQYF.

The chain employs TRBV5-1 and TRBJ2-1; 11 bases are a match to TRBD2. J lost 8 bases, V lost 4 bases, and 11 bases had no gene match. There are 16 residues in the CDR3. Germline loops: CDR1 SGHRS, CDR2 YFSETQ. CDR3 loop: CASSPPSAGLADEQFF. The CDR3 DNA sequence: TGCGCCAGCAGCCCGCCCTCAGCGGGACTAGCGGATGAGCAGTTCTTC.

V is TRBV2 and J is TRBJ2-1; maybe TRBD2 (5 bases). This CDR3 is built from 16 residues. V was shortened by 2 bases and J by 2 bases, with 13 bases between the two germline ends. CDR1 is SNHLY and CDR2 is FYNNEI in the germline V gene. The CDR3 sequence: CASSEWAGRTYNEQFF. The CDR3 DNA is TGTGCCAGCAGTGAATGGGCGGGCAGAACCTACAATGAGCAGTTCTTC.

For the CDR3, the DNA is TGCGCCAGCAGCTTGGGGGACTCCACAGATACGCAGTATTTT. It yields the protein CASSLGDSTDTQYF. The rearrangement joins TRBV5-1 to TRBJ2-3; a weak D match, TRBD2 (6 bases). Trimming pared 0 bases from V and 2 bases from J, leaving 7 bases between. This CDR3 region has 14 residues. Germline V gene data show CDR1 as SGHRS and CDR2 as YFSETQ.

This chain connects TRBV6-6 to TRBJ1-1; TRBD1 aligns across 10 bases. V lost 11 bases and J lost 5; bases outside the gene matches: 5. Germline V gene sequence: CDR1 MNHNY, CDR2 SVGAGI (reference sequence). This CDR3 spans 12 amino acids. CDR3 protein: CASRDRGTEAFF. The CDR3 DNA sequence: TGTGCCTCCCGGGACAGGGGTACTGAAGCTTTCTTT.

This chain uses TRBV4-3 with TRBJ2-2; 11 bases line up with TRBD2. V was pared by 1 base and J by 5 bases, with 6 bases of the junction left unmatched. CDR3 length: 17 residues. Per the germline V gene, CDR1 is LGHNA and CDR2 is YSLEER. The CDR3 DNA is TGCGCCAGCAGCCAAGGTAGCGGGGGGGCCCGGACCGGGGAGCTGTTTTTT. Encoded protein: CASSQGSGGARTGELFF.

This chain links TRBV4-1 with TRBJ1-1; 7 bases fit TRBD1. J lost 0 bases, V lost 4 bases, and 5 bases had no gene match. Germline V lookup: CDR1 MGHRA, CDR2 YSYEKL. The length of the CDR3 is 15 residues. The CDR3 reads CASSPRQGVNTEAFF. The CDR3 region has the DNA TGCGCCAGCAGCCCGAGACAGGGAGTGAACACTGAAGCTTTCTTT.

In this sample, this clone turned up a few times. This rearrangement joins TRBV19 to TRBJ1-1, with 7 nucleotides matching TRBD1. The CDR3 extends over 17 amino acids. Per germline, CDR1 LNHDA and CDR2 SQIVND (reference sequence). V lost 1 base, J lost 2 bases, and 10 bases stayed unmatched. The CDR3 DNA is TGTGCCAGTAGTATAGGAGGGGGCCGGTTAGGAAACACTGAAGCTTTCTTT. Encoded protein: CASSIGGGRLGNTEAFF.

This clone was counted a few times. The CDR3 sequence: CASSPLVRGGYGYTF. The DNA of the CDR3 is TGCGCCAGCAGCCCTCTGGTCAGGGGTGGGTATGGCTACACCTTC. V usage is TRBV4-3 and J usage is TRBJ1-2, with D perhaps TRBD1 (6 bases). The CDR3 consists of 15 residues. Germline lookup yields CDR1 LGHNA and CDR2 YSLEER. V was cut by 4 bases and J by 5 bases, with 17 bases left in between.

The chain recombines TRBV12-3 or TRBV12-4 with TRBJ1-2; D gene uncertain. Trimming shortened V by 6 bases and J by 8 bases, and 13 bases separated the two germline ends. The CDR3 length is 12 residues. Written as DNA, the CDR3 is TGTGCCAGCAGCTTCGTCCCCGGGGGCTACACCTTC. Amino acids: CASSFVPGGYTF.

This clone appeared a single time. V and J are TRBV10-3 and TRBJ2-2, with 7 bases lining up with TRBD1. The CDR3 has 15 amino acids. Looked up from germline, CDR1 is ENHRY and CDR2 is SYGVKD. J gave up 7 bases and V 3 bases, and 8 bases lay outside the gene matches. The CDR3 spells CAISEVQQGIGELFF. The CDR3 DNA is TGTGCCATCAGTGAAGTTCAACAGGGGATCGGGGAGCTGTTTTTT.

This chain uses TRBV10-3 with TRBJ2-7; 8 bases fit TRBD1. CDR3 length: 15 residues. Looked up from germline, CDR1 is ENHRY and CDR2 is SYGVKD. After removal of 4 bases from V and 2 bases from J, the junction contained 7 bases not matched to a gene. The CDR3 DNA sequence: TGTGCCATCAGTGTAGACAGGGGTCTCCCCTACGAGCAGTACTTC. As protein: CAISVDRGLPYEQYF.

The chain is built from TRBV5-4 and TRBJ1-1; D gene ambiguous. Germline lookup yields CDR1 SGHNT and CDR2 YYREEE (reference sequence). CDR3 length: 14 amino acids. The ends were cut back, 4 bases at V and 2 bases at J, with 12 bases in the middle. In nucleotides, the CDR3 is TGTGCCAGCAGCCCTACAGAGTTAAACACTGAAGCTTTCTTT. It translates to CASSPTELNTEAFF.

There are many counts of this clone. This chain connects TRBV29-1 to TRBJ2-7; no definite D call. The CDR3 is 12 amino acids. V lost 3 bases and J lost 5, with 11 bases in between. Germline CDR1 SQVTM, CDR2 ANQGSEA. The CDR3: CSVDGGDDEQYF. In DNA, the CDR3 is TGCAGCGTTGATGGCGGAGATGACGAGCAGTACTTC.

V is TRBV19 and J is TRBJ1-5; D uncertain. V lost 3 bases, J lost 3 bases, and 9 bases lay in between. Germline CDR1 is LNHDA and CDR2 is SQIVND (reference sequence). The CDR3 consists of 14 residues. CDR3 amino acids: CASSIRGNNQPQHF. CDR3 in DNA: TGTGCCAGTAGTATCCGGGGTAACAATCAGCCCCAGCATTTT.

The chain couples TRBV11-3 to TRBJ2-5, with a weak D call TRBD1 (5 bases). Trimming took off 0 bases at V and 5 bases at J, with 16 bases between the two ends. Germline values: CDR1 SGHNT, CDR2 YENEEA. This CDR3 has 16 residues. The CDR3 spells CASSLDSHRPGETQYF. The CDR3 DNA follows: TGTGCCAGCAGCTTAGATTCCCACAGGCCCGGGGAGACCCAGTACTTC.

The CDR3 here is CASSQGPTGFTYEQYF. For the CDR3, the DNA is TGCGCCAGCAGCCAAGGCCCGACAGGGTTCACCTACGAGCAGTACTTC. J is TRBJ2-7 and V is TRBV4-3, with 7 bases identical to TRBD1. In germline, CDR1 is LGHNA, CDR2 YSLEER. The CDR3 has 16 amino acids. Trimming removed 1 base from V and 2 bases from J; junction bases left unmatched: 8.

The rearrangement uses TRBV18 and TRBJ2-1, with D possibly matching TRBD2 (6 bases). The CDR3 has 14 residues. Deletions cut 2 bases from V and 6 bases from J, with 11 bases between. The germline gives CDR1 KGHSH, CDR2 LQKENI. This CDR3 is CASSPGGAGNEQFF. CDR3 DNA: TGTGCCAGCTCACCAGGCGGAGCGGGCAATGAGCAGTTCTTC.

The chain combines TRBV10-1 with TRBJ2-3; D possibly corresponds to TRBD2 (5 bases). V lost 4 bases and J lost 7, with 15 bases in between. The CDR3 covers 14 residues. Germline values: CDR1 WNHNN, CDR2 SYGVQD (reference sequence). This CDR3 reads CASSAGRDHNTQYF. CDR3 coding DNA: TGCGCCAGCAGTGCAGGACGGGATCACAATACGCAGTATTTT.

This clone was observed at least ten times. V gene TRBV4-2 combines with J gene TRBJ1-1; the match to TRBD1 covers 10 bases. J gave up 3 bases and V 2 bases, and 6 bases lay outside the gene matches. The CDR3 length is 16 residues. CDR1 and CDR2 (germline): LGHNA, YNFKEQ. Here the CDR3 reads CASSQRVGTGDTEAFF. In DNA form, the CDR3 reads TGTGCCAGCAGCCAAAGGGTGGGGACAGGGGACACTGAAGCTTTCTTT.

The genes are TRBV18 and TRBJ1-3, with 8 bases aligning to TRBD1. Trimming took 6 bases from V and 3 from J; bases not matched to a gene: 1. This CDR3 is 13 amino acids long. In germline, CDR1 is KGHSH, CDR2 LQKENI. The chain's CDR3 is CASSGQGGNTIYF. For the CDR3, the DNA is TGTGCCAGCTCCGGACAGGGTGGAAACACCATATATTTT.

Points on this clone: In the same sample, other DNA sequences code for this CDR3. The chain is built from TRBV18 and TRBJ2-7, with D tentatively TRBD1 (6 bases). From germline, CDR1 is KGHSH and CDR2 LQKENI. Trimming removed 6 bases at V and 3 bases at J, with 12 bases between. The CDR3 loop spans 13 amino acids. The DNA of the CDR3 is TGTGCCAGCTCGCCCGGGACAAGCTACGAGCAGTACTTC. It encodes CASSPGTSYEQYF.

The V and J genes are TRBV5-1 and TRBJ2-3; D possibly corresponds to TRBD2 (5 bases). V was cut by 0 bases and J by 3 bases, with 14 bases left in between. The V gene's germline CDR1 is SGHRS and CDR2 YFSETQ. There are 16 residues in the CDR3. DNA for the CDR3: TGCGCCAGCAGCTTGGCGGGGATAGCGTATACAGATACGCAGTATTTT. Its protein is CASSLAGIAYTDTQYF.

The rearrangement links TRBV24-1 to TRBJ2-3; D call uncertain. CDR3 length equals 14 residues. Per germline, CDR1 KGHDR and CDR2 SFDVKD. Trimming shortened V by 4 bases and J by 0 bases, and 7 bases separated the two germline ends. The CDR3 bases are TGTGCCACCAGTGACCCCGGGAGCACAGATACGCAGTATTTT. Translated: CATSDPGSTDTQYF.

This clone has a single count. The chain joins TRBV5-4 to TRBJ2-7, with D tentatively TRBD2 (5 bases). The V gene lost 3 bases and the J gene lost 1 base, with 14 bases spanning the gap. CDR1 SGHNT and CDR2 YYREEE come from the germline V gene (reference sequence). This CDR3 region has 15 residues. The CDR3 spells CASSSYGMPSYEQYF. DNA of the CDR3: TGTGCCAGCAGCTCCTACGGGATGCCTTCCTACGAGCAGTACTTC.